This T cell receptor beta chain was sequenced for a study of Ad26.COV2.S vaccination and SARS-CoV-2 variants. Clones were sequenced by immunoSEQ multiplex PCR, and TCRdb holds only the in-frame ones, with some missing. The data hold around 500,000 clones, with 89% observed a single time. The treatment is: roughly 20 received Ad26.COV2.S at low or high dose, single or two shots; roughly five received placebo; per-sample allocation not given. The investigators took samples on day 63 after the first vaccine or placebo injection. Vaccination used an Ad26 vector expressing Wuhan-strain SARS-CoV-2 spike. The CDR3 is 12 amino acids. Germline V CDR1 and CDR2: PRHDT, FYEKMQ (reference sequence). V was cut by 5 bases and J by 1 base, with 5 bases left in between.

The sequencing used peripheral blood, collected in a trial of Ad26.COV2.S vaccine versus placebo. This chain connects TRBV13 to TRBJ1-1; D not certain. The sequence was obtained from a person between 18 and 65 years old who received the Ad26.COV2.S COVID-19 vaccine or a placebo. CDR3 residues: CASSPENTEAFF. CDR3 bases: TGTGCCAGCAGCCCAGAGAACACTGAAGCTTTCTTT.